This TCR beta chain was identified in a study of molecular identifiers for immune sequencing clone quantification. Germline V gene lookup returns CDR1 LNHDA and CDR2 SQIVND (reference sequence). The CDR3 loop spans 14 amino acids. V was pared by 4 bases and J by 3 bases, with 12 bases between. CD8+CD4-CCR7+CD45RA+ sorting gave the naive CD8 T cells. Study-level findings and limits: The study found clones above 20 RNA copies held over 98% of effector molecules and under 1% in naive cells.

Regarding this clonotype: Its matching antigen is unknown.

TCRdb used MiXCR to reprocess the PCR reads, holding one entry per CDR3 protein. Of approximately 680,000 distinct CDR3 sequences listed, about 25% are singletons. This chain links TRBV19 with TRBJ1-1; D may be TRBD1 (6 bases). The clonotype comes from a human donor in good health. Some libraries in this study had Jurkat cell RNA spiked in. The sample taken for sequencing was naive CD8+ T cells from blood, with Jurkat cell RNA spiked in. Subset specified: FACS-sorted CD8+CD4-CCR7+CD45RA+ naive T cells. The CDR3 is CASSTPGVDTEAFF. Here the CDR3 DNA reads TGTGCCAGTAGTACCCCAGGGGTTGACACTGAAGCTTTCTTT.